These 14 T cell receptor beta chains share one sample of origin, sequenced in a study of blood T cell repertoires in COVID-19. Using immunoSEQ multiplex PCR, the repertoire was profiled, and TCRdb retains in-frame clones only, with some absent. This table has roughly 120,000 clones, 75% to 90% appearing once. Sequencing used peripheral blood. The receptors originated from a man aged 65-85 years with acute or convalescent COVID-19.

The V gene is TRBV6-1, the J gene TRBJ1-5; a weak D match, TRBD1 (6 bases). Germline CDR1 reads MNHNS; CDR2 reads SASEGT. Trimming pared 1 base from V and 5 bases from J, leaving 15 bases between. The CDR3 consists of 16 residues. CDR3 loop: CASSEVGGRQDQPQHF. The CDR3 nucleotides read TGTGCCAGCAGTGAAGTCGGGGGGCGTCAGGATCAGCCCCAGCATTTT.

V is TRBV7-3 and J is TRBJ1-2, with a tentative D call TRBD1 (5 bases). The CDR3 loop spans 14 amino acids. Germline V lookup: CDR1 SGHTA, CDR2 FQGTGA. Trimming shortened V by 5 bases and J by 8 bases, and 18 bases separated the two germline ends. The CDR3 loop is CASSTVSQGSGYTF. As DNA, the CDR3 is TGTGCCAGCAGCACCGTATCCCAGGGCAGCGGCTACACCTTC.

The V call is TRBV5-4, the J call TRBJ2-7; D perhaps matches TRBD2 (7 bases). Germline V lookup: CDR1 SGHNT, CDR2 YYREEE (reference sequence). The CDR3 covers 16 residues. The V gene lost 0 bases and the J gene lost 2 bases, with 15 bases spanning the gap. CDR3 residues: CASSLGGGGLPYEQYF. For the CDR3, the DNA is TGTGCCAGCAGCTTGGGGGGCGGGGGCCTGCCCTACGAGCAGTACTTC.

The chain is built from TRBV3-1 (or the pseudogene TRBV3-2) and TRBJ2-3; D perhaps matches TRBD2 (6 bases). The CDR3 runs to 16 residues. Trimming removed 2 bases at V and 4 bases at J, with 16 bases between. The germline gives CDR1 LGHDT, CDR2 YNNKEL (reference sequence). CDR3 nucleotides: TGTGCCAGCAGCCAATGGGACTCGGTTGACCCAGATACGCAGTATTTT. This gives the protein CASSQWDSVDPDTQYF.

The V call is TRBV19, the J call TRBJ1-5, with 8 nucleotides matching TRBD1. CDR3 length: 15 amino acids. The germline V gene has CDR1 LNHDA and CDR2 SQIVND (reference sequence). V was clipped by 6 bases and J by 4 bases; unmatched bases: 8. The CDR3 coding sequence is TGTGCCAGTAGCCTGGACAGGGCTTCGAATCAGCCCCAGCATTTT. Translation gives CASSLDRASNQPQHF.

The chain joins TRBV5-1 to TRBJ2-7; 7 bases map to TRBD2. The CDR3 sequence is 15 residues long. Germline CDR1 is SGHRS and CDR2 is YFSETQ. J was trimmed by 0 bases and V by 0 bases; bases with no gene match: 3. Here the CDR3 DNA reads TGCGCCAGCAGCTTGGAAGGGACTACCTCCTACGAGCAGTACTTC. This codes for CASSLEGTTSYEQYF.

This clone was seen a single time. The chain recombines TRBV18 with TRBJ1-1, with D unclear. Trimming removed 5 bases from V and 4 bases from J, with 8 bases in between. Germline assignment: CDR1 KGHSH and CDR2 LQKENI. CDR3 length: 12 amino acids. The CDR3 coding sequence is TGTGCCAGCTCAGAGGTTCGCACTGAAGCTTTCTTT. Translating it yields CASSEVRTEAFF.

To note about this clone: The DNA is omitted, as the CDR3 cannot be located on it reliably, and the CDR3 follows TCRdb's listing. The rearrangement joins TRBV5-1 to TRBJ1-2; the DNA was not used to check the table's D call, TRBD1. The CDR3 sequence runs 15 residues, both termini included. The germline V gene has CDR1 SGHRS and CDR2 YFSETQ. CDR3 protein: CASSLASVGQGANTF.

The chain couples TRBV2 to TRBJ1-6; D is unclear. Germline V gene data show CDR1 as SNHLY and CDR2 as FYNNEI. The CDR3 loop spans 15 amino acids. Trimming cost V 4 bases and J 6 bases, with 13 bases left between them. The CDR3 spells CASSVLEQPNSPLHF. The DNA of the CDR3 is TGTGCCAGCAGTGTGTTAGAACAGCCTAATTCACCCCTCCACTTT.

This clone was observed a single time. This chain joins TRBV11-2 and TRBJ2-4; a possible D gene is TRBD1 (6 bases). Germline values: CDR1 SGHAT, CDR2 FQNNGV. The CDR3 consists of 15 residues. Between the trimmed V and J ends, which lost 3 bases and 4 bases, there was a span of 13 bases. The CDR3 DNA reads TGTGCCAGCAGCTTGGGACACCCGATGAAAAACATTCAGTACTTC. Translated, it gives CASSLGHPMKNIQYF. The full variable domain, with the rest looked up from reference TRBV11-2 and TRBJ2-4, is EAGVAQSPRYKIIEKRQSVAFWCNPISGHATLYWYQQILGQGPKLLIQFQNNGVVDDSQLPKDRFSAERLKGVDSTLKIQPAKLEDSAVYLCASSLGHPMKNIQYFGAGTRLSVL.

This rearrangement joins TRBV5-4 to TRBJ1-1, with 9 bases identical to TRBD1. The CDR3 consists of 13 residues. Germline CDR1 is SGHNT and CDR2 is YYREEE (reference sequence). V was pared by 7 bases and J by 2 bases, with 3 bases of the junction left unmatched. CDR3 nucleotide sequence: TGTGCCAGCTGGGGACAGGGAAACACTGAAGCTTTCTTT. Translated, it gives CASWGQGNTEAFF. The variable domain in full, completed from reference TRBV5-4 and TRBJ1-1, reads ETGVTQSPTHLIKTRGQQVTLRCSSQSGHNTVSWYQQALGQGPQFIFQYYREEENGRGNFPPRFSGLQFPNYSSELNVNALELDDSALYLCASWGQGNTEAFFGQGTRLTVV.

The chain employs TRBV27 and TRBJ2-1, with TRBD2 identical over 11 bases. Germline V gene sequence: CDR1 MNHEY, CDR2 SMNVEV (reference sequence). Trimming at V came to 0 bases and at J to 9 bases, leaving 4 bases not matched to a gene. CDR3 size: 15 residues. This CDR3 is CASSLSSGGAGEQFF. The CDR3 DNA follows: TGTGCCAGCAGTTTATCTAGCGGGGGGGCCGGTGAGCAGTTCTTC.

Here the CDR3 DNA reads TGTGCCAGCAGCCAAGCTAGGGGGTCGGGGAGCAATGAGCAGTTCTTC. Translating gives CASSQARGSGSNEQFF. The chain carries TRBV3-1 (or the pseudogene TRBV3-2) and TRBJ2-1; possible D gene TRBD1, 6 bases. This CDR3 region has 16 residues. V was trimmed by 1 base and J by 6 bases, leaving 16 bases between them. CDR1 LGHDT and CDR2 YNNKEL come from the germline V gene (reference sequence).

The chain recombines TRBV29-1 with TRBJ1-1; D perhaps matches TRBD1 (5 bases). With 5 bases removed from V and 0 bases from J, the gap between germline ends came to 10 bases. The CDR3 is 13 residues long. Germline V gene data show CDR1 as SQVTM and CDR2 as ANQGSEA. CDR3 sequence reads: CSVSAGLNTEAFF. The CDR3 region has the DNA TGCAGCGTTTCGGCAGGGCTGAACACTGAAGCTTTCTTT.